The 20 T cell receptor beta chains given below trace back to one sample, sequenced in a study of neoadjuvant anti-PD-1 for oral cavity cancer. The time point: after neoadjuvant nivolumab, at surgical resection. Produced via immunoSEQ multiplex PCR; TCRdb's table is partial and in-frame only. The table has about 68,000 clones, approximately 85% seen once. Sequences were derived from PBMCs, sampled after nivolumab (anti-PD-1) treatment. The source of these receptors is a person aged 40 to 85 with oral cavity squamous cell carcinoma.

The chain is built from TRBV19 and TRBJ2-7, with a weak D call TRBD1 (6 bases). CDR3 length: 14 residues. The germline CDR1 and CDR2 sequences are LNHDA and SQIVND (reference sequence). The germline V and J ends were trimmed by 3 bases and 0 bases, with 9 bases remaining between them. The CDR3 spells CASSIETGSYEQYF. CDR3 in DNA: TGTGCCAGTAGTATCGAGACAGGCTCCTACGAGCAGTACTTC.

V and J are TRBV6-1 and TRBJ2-7; 9 nucleotides agree with TRBD1. Germline values: CDR1 MNHNS, CDR2 SASEGT. The V segment lost 4 bases and the J segment 5 bases; nucleotides outside the gene matches: 9. The CDR3 spans 15 residues. The DNA of the CDR3 is TGTGCCAGCAGTGCACGTACAGGGGGCGGGGACGAGCAGTACTTC. Translating it yields CASSARTGGGDEQYF.

This rearrangement joins TRBV20-1 to TRBJ1-2; D remains unclear. Germline values: CDR1 DFQATT, CDR2 SNEGSKA (reference sequence). V dropped 7 bases and J dropped 3 bases, with 9 bases sitting between them. The CDR3 sequence is 11 residues long. This chain's CDR3 is CSGQADYGYTF. The DNA for the CDR3 is TGCAGTGGACAAGCGGACTATGGCTACACCTTC.

This chain links TRBV6-4 with TRBJ1-1; maybe TRBD1 (5 bases). Germline CDR1 and CDR2: MRHNA and SNTAGT. The V end was cut by 8 bases, the J end by 3 bases, with 19 bases between. The CDR3 has 15 residues. Here the CDR3 reads CASRKGNRLDTEAFF. CDR3 sequence (DNA): TGTGCCAGCCGGAAAGGGAACAGGCTGGACACTGAAGCTTTCTTT.

The gene calls are TRBV6-5 and TRBJ1-1; D not certain. CDR3 length: 13 residues. The V gene's germline CDR1 is MNHEY and CDR2 SVGAGI. Trimming removed 7 bases from V and 3 bases from J, with 12 bases in between. The CDR3 is CASKRQSYTEAFF. The CDR3 DNA follows: TGTGCCAGCAAGCGGCAGAGCTACACTGAAGCTTTCTTT.

The chain joins TRBV5-1 to TRBJ2-5; D is perhaps TRBD1 (6 bases). CDR1 and CDR2 (germline): SGHRS, YFSETQ. Trimming stripped 6 bases from V and 2 bases from J, with 17 bases between. The CDR3 length is 15 residues. This CDR3 is CASNIRTVGQETQYF. The DNA for the CDR3 is TGCGCCAGCAACATCCGGACAGTCGGGCAAGAGACCCAGTACTTC.

As regards this clone: Germline and junction disagree at one end, which may indicate a read error. The chain is built from TRBV7-7 and TRBJ2-2; a weak D match, TRBD2 (5 bases). Germline V gene lookup returns CDR1 SSHAT and CDR2 FNYEAQ (reference sequence). The CDR3 consists of 15 residues. CDR3 sequence reads: CASSPSPTGTGELFF. CDR3 nucleotides: TGTGCTAGCAGCCCATCTCCGACGGGAACCGGGGAGCTGTTTTTT.

The V gene is TRBV27, the J gene TRBJ2-5, with D perhaps TRBD2 (6 bases). Germline CDR1 and CDR2: MNHEY and SMNVEV (reference sequence). This CDR3 contains 18 residues. The V gene lost 1 base and the J gene lost 3 bases, with 21 bases spanning the gap. CDR3 sequence reads: CASSLLRGRYQTKETQYF. CDR3 in DNA: TGTGCCAGCAGTTTATTGCGGGGCCGATACCAAACCAAAGAGACCCAGTACTTC.

The V gene is TRBV10-3, the J gene TRBJ2-3, with 10 bases that match TRBD2. The germline V gene encodes CDR1 ENHRY and CDR2 SYGVKD. The V segment lost 3 bases and the J segment 3 bases; nucleotides outside the gene matches: 3. The CDR3 is 15 amino acids. In nucleotides, the CDR3 is TGTGCCATCAGTGACCCAGCGGGAGGGACAGATACGCAGTATTTT. It encodes CAISDPAGGTDTQYF.

V gene TRBV9 combines with J gene TRBJ2-2, with D perhaps matching TRBD2 (6 bases). The CDR3 has 13 residues. Per germline, CDR1 SGDLS and CDR2 YYNGEE. Trimming removed 3 bases from V and 5 bases from J, with 8 bases in between. In DNA form, the CDR3 reads TGTGCCAGCAGCGCGACTAGAACCGGGGAGCTGTTTTTT. Its translation: CASSATRTGELFF. The variable domain in full, completed from reference TRBV9 and TRBJ2-2, reads DSGVTQTPKHLITATGQRVTLRCSPRSGDLSVYWYQQSLDQGLQFLIQYYNGEERAKGNILERFSAQQFPDLHSELNLSSLELGDSALYFCASSATRTGELFFGEGSRLTVL.

This clone was found once. The V call is TRBV19, the J call TRBJ1-1, with a possible D match to TRBD1 (5 bases). CDR1 and CDR2 from the germline V gene are LNHDA and SQIVND (reference sequence). The CDR3 spans 16 residues. V was shortened by 0 bases and J by 1 base, with 12 bases between the two germline ends. The CDR3 coding sequence is TGTGCCAGTAGTATAGATCAGGGCAGGAAGAACACTGAAGCTTTCTTT. It specifies CASSIDQGRKNTEAFF.

This clone was detected once. CDR3 amino acids: CASREQGVNTGELFF. As DNA, the CDR3 is TGTGCCAGCAGGGAACAGGGAGTGAACACCGGGGAGCTGTTTTTT. The chain combines TRBV2 with TRBJ2-2; a weak D match, TRBD1 (6 bases). Per the germline V gene, CDR1 is SNHLY and CDR2 is FYNNEI. The V end lost 6 bases, the J end lost 1 base, and 12 bases lay between the germline ends. The CDR3 loop spans 15 amino acids. The whole variable domain, remainder taken from reference TRBV2 and TRBJ2-2, is EPEVTQTPSHQVTQMGQEVILRCVPISNHLYFYWYRQILGQKVEFLVSFYNNEISEKSEIFDDQFSVERPDGSNFTLKIRSTKLEDSAMYFCASREQGVNTGELFFGEGSRLTVL.

This clone was seen only a few times. The rearrangement joins TRBV18 to TRBJ2-7; 13 bases agree with TRBD2. This CDR3 region has 15 residues. Germline CDR1 and CDR2: KGHSH and LQKENI. Trimming removed 2 bases from V and 4 bases from J; junction bases left unmatched: 2. CDR3 sequence: CASSPGTSGMYEQYF. DNA of the CDR3: TGTGCCAGCTCACCAGGGACTAGCGGGATGTACGAGCAGTACTTC.

The gene calls are TRBV14 and TRBJ2-7, with D possibly TRBD2 on 6 matching bases. CDR3 length: 13 amino acids. CDR1 is SGHDN and CDR2 is FVKESK in the germline V gene. The ends were cut back, 7 bases at V and 4 bases at J, with 14 bases in the middle. This chain's CDR3 is CASKRGSEYEQYF. CDR3 bases: TGTGCCAGCAAACGGGGGAGTGAATACGAGCAGTACTTC. The full variable domain, completed using reference TRBV14 and TRBJ2-7, is EAGVTQFPSHSVIEKGQTVTLRCDPISGHDNLYWYRRVMGKEIKFLLHFVKESKQDESGMPNNRFLAERTGGTYSTLKVQPAELEDSGVYFCASKRGSEYEQYFGPGTRLTVT.

V is TRBV7-6 and J is TRBJ2-5, with 7 bases lining up with TRBD2. The J segment lost 4 bases and the V segment lost 3 bases, leaving 2 bases of the junction unmatched. From germline, CDR1 is SGHVS and CDR2 FNYEAQ. The length of the CDR3 is 13 residues. CDR3 region: CASSFPGGETQYF. CDR3 nucleotide sequence: TGTGCCAGCAGCTTTCCGGGAGGAGAGACCCAGTACTTC.

The rearrangement uses TRBV2 and TRBJ2-2; D not resolved. Germline V gene sequence: CDR1 SNHLY, CDR2 FYNNEI. The CDR3 is 13 amino acids. The ends were cut back, 6 bases at V and 9 bases at J, with 14 bases in the middle. For the CDR3, the DNA is TGTGCCAGCAGATCATTTGGCTTCAGGGAGCTGTTTTTT. It codes for CASRSFGFRELFF.

The count of this clone is one. The genes are TRBV6-1 and TRBJ1-2; D might be TRBD1 (6 bases). The V gene lost 6 bases and the J gene lost 9 bases, with 17 bases spanning the gap. The CDR3 length is 13 residues. The germline CDR1 and CDR2 sequences are MNHNS and SASEGT. The CDR3: CASRGGDRASYTF. CDR3 coding DNA: TGTGCCAGCAGGGGGGGCGACCGGGCTAGCTACACCTTC.

The chain uses TRBV5-1 and TRBJ2-1; 9 bases are shared with TRBD1. CDR1 is SGHRS and CDR2 is YFSETQ in the germline V gene. J lost 8 bases, V lost 4 bases, and 4 bases had no gene match. The CDR3 spans 13 residues. The CDR3 nucleotides read TGCGCCAGCAGCCGGGACAGGGAATATGAGCAGTTCTTC. Amino acid sequence: CASSRDREYEQFF.

V usage is TRBV18 and J usage is TRBJ1-4; D is ambiguous. The length of the CDR3 is 12 residues. V was clipped by 9 bases and J by 11 bases, with 16 bases between them. Germline V gives CDR1 KGHSH, CDR2 LQKENI. The CDR3, as DNA: TGTGCCAGTTCCCCCGATGACTTCAAACTGTTTTTT. The encoded protein is CASSPDDFKLFF. The whole variable domain, remainder taken from reference TRBV18 and TRBJ1-4, is NAGVMQNPRHLVRRRGQEARLRCSPMKGHSHVYWYRQLPEEGLKFMVYLQKENIIDESGMPKERFSAEFPKEGPSILRIQQVVRGDSAAYFCASSPDDFKLFFGSGTQLSVL.

This clone was counted a few times. The rearrangement joins TRBV27 to TRBJ2-2, with a tentative D call TRBD2 (5 bases). V gave up 4 bases and J gave up 1 base, with 13 bases separating them. Germline assignment: CDR1 MNHEY and CDR2 SMNVEV (reference sequence). The CDR3 length is 16 residues. The CDR3 bases are TGTGCCAGCAGTTCTCGAGGACTGGAGAACACCGGGGAGCTGTTTTTT. Its translation: CASSSRGLENTGELFF.